This T cell receptor (beta chain) was sequenced for a study of blood T cell repertoires in COVID-19. Overall study context: The cDNA or gDNA used as material had been derived from T cells, B-cell-depleted T cells, or PBMCs.

Germline V gene data show CDR1 as LNHDA and CDR2 as SQIVND (reference sequence). CDR3 length equals 15 residues. With V trimmed by 4 bases and J by 2 bases, 5 bases remained unmatched. Profiling relied on immunoSEQ multiplex PCR, and the TCRdb table lists in-frame clones only, not all of them. The table has 150,000 to 200,000 clones, around 67% seen once. The TCR was taken from a woman older than 75 with acute or convalescent COVID-19. The chain joins TRBV19 to TRBJ2-7; 10 nucleotides match TRBD1. The sample was peripheral blood. As DNA, the CDR3 is TGTGCCAGTAGTACCCCCGGGACAGGGGCCTACGAGCAGTACTTC. As protein: CASSTPGTGAYEQYF.